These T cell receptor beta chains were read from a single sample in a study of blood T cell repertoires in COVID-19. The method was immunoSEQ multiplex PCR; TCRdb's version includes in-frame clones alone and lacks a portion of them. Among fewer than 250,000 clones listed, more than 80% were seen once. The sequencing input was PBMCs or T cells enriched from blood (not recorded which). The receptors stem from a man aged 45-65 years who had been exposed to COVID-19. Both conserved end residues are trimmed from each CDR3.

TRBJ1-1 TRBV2 ASTRQGAVVTEAF
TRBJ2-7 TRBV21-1 ASSAQDRETYEQY
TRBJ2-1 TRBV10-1 ASSELTSGSSEQF
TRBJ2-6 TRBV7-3 ASSATSGTGSGANVLT
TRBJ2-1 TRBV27 ASRQGTYNEQF
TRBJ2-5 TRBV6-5 ASSYSRGGDSQY
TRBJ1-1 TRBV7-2 ASSLARQGRVNTEAF
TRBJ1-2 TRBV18 ASSPPSGARGYGYT
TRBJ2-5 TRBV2 ASRRQGSGYQETQY
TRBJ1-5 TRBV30 AWSVIGRGNQPQH
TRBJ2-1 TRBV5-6 ASSTDSGTPRYEQF
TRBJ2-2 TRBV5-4 ASSSASGGLTGELF
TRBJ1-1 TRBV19 ASRLTGEAF
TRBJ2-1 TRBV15 ATSRVLADNEQF
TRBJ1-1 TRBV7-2 ASSLVSDTEAF
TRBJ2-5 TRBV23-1 ASSQRARAGQTSGQETQY
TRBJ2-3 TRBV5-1 ASSSQTVTDTQY
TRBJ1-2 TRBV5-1 ASSLYQANYGYT
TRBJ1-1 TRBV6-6 ASSLNRGGEAF
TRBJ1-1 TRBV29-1 SVAWEGTEAF
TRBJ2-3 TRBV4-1 ASSQDLLASGTQY
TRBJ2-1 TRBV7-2 AVRGGRTYNEQF
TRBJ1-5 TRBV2 ASRDRLNQPQH
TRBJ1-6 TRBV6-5 ASSRGNSPLH
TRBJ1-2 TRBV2 ASTMTPNYGYT
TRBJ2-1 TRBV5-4 ASSLRDRGYNEQF
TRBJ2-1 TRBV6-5 ASSYGQNNEQF
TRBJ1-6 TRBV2 ASRPDRGSYNSPLH
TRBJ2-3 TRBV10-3 AISDGRALSTDTQY
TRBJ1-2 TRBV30 AWSPYRDGYT
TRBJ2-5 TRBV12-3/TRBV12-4 ASSRYQETQY
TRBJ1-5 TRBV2 ASSLAGQKNQPQH
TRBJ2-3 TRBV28 ASSLVRNTQY
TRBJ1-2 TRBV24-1 ATSDFGGLSGYT
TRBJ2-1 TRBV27 ASSFRGLAGESNEQF
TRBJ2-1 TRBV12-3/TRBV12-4 ASSFGVAGVKF
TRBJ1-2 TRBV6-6 ASSYSTGGGMFGYT
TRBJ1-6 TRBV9 ASSTGPFSYNSPLH
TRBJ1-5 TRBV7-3 ASSATGGNQPQH
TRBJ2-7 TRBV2 ASSDRQSYEQY
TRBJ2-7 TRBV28 ASAPPRISYEQY
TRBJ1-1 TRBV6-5 ASRRDSKNTEAF
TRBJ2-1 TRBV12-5 ASGLVLGTYNEQF
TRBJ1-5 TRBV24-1 ATSDPTGFQPQH
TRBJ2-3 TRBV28 ASSHIPGGAGPDTQY
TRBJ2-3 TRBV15 ATSGQGRPDTQY
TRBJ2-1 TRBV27 ASRGTVSYNEQF
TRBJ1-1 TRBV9 ASSVEGGRALGTEAF
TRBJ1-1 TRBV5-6 ASSLDEGGRAAF
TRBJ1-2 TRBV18 ASSPRTGGDYGYT
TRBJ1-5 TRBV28 ASSLFTGYQPQH
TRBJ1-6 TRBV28 ASSPGQGGSTLH
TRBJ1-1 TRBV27 ASSLRTGTEAF
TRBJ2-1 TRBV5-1 ASSRGLATSSYNEQF
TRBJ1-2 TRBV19 ASSIGPGGYT
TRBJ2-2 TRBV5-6 ASSFTQAGELF
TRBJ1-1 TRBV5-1 ASSPKTGDTEAF
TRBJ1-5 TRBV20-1 SASTGGSGQPQH